These 20 T cell receptor beta chains came from one sample sequenced in a study of lymphopenia after photon versus proton radiotherapy. Some clones are missing from TCRdb's copy, which holds only in-frame ones; the method was immunoSEQ multiplex PCR. The table shows tens of thousands of clones, with approximately 92% occurring only once. The specimen was peripheral blood, collected from a patient treated with photon-based radiotherapy. All receptors come from a woman between 40 and 55 years old with cholangiocarcinoma.

The DNA for the CDR3 is TGTGCCAGCAGCCCGGTCTATCGGGATGGCTACACCTTC. Residues: CASSPVYRDGYTF. The V gene is TRBV6-5, the J gene TRBJ1-2; no clear D gene. This CDR3 contains 13 residues. V was cut by 6 bases and J by 6 bases, with 14 bases left in between. Germline V gene lookup returns CDR1 MNHEY and CDR2 SVGAGI.

The rearrangement uses TRBV4-1 and TRBJ1-2, with 8 bases matching TRBD1. Trimming took 2 bases from V and 7 from J; bases not matched to a gene: 6. This CDR3 is built from 14 residues. Per the germline V gene, CDR1 is MGHRA and CDR2 is YSYEKL. CDR3 nucleotides: TGCGCCAGCAGCCAACCCGGACAGGGACGTGGCTACACCTTC. It specifies CASSQPGQGRGYTF.

This chain uses TRBV5-4 with TRBJ1-1, with D perhaps TRBD1 (5 bases). The ends were cut back, 4 bases at V and 5 bases at J, with 18 bases in the middle. CDR1 and CDR2 from the germline V gene are SGHNT and YYREEE (reference sequence). This CDR3 spans 15 amino acids. CDR3 amino acids: CASSPGGPRGTEAFF. The CDR3 DNA reads TGTGCCAGCAGCCCAGGAGGGCCGCGGGGGACTGAAGCTTTCTTT.

This chain connects TRBV5-4 to TRBJ2-5; perhaps TRBD2 as D (5 bases). Deletions cut 3 bases from V and 1 base from J, with 10 bases between. Germline lookup yields CDR1 SGHNT and CDR2 YYREEE (reference sequence). This CDR3 spans 14 amino acids. The CDR3 DNA is TGTGCCAGCAGCTCCGGCGGGTTCCAAGAGACCCAGTACTTC. It translates to CASSSGGFQETQYF.

This clone has a handful of counts. The genes are TRBV4-3 and TRBJ2-1, with 8 bases identical to TRBD2. The CDR3 length is 15 residues. Germline values: CDR1 LGHNA, CDR2 YSLEER. V gave up 0 bases and J gave up 15 bases; unmatched junction bases: 13. CDR3 in amino acids: CASSQEIGQTSVRFF. CDR3 DNA: TGCGCCAGCAGCCAAGAGATCGGGCAGACTAGCGTCCGGTTCTTC.

This chain links TRBV27 with TRBJ1-1; D not certain. CDR1 and CDR2 from the germline V gene are MNHEY and SMNVEV (reference sequence). The CDR3 length is 13 residues. Trimming took 6 bases from V and 1 from J, leaving 9 bases between them. This CDR3 reads CASSRIRNTEAFF. DNA for the CDR3: TGTGCCAGCAGCCGAATCAGGAACACTGAAGCTTTCTTT.

V and J are TRBV11-2 and TRBJ2-1, with D possibly matching TRBD2 (5 bases). The CDR3 extends over 14 amino acids. Trimming removed 2 bases from V and 7 bases from J, with 12 bases in between. Germline CDR1 and CDR2: SGHAT and FQNNGV. The CDR3 nucleotides read TGTGCCAGCAGCTTATTGAGGGAAACGAATGAGCAGTTCTTC. Its translation is CASSLLRETNEQFF. The whole variable domain, remainder taken from reference TRBV11-2 and TRBJ2-1, is EAGVAQSPRYKIIEKRQSVAFWCNPISGHATLYWYQQILGQGPKLLIQFQNNGVVDDSQLPKDRFSAERLKGVDSTLKIQPAKLEDSAVYLCASSLLRETNEQFFGPGTRLTVL.

This clone was observed a few times. DNA of the CDR3: TGTGCCAGCCGCGGGGGGGCCCAAGATACGCAGTATTTT. Its translation is CASRGGAQDTQYF. The rearrangement uses TRBV9 and TRBJ2-3, with TRBD2 matching 9 bases. V shed 7 bases and J 5 bases; nucleotides not matched to a gene: 5. CDR1 and CDR2 (germline): SGDLS, YYNGEE. CDR3 length equals 13 residues.

The chain recombines TRBV7-8 with TRBJ2-7; D might be TRBD1 (6 bases). V gave up 1 base and J gave up 7 bases, with 17 bases separating them. Germline V gives CDR1 SGHVS, CDR2 FQNEAQ. CDR3 length: 15 amino acids. The DNA for the CDR3 is TGTGCCAGCAGCTTAGGATCAGGGGCCAGGAGAGAGCAGTACTTC. As protein: CASSLGSGARREQYF.

The rearrangement links TRBV7-3 to TRBJ1-1, with 7 positions matching TRBD1. In germline, CDR1 is SGHTA, CDR2 FQGTGA. The CDR3 is made up of 17 amino acids. The J segment lost 10 bases and the V segment lost 2 bases, leaving 19 bases of the junction unmatched. CDR3 DNA: TGTGCCAGCAGCTTATCCGCAGCGACAGGGATAGTAAATGTAGCTTTCTTT. It is translated as CASSLSAATGIVNVAFF.

This chain connects TRBV7-9 to TRBJ1-2, with no clear D. The length of the CDR3 is 13 residues. With 5 bases removed from V and 8 bases from J, the gap between germline ends came to 15 bases. Germline CDR1 and CDR2: SEHNR and FQNEAQ (reference sequence). CDR3 sequence: CASSVFEVDGYTF. CDR3 sequence (DNA): TGTGCCAGCAGCGTATTTGAGGTGGACGGCTACACCTTC.

This chain links TRBV7-9 with TRBJ2-1; D perhaps matches TRBD2 (6 bases). Germline V gives CDR1 SEHNR, CDR2 FQNEAQ (reference sequence). The ends were cut back, 4 bases at V and 8 bases at J, with 21 bases in the middle. The CDR3 sequence is 16 residues long. The CDR3 bases are TGTGCCAGCAGCTCATCCACTAGCCCCGGAAGGGATGAGCAGTTCTTC. Translated, it gives CASSSSTSPGRDEQFF.

This sequence joins TRBV9 and TRBJ1-5; no reliable D call. Trimming removed 3 bases from V and 5 bases from J, with 9 bases in between. From germline, CDR1 is SGDLS and CDR2 YYNGEE. There are 13 residues in the CDR3. The chain's CDR3 is CASSESQDQPQHF. CDR3 in DNA: TGTGCCAGCAGCGAGTCGCAGGATCAGCCCCAGCATTTT.

The chain links TRBV4-1 to TRBJ2-3; D may be TRBD1 or TRBD2 (6 bases each). The V gene lost 0 bases and the J gene lost 4 bases, with 17 bases spanning the gap. This CDR3 is built from 17 residues. Germline CDR1 and CDR2: MGHRA and YSYEKL. Here the CDR3 reads CASSQDWGAAQADTQYF. The CDR3 bases are TGCGCCAGCAGCCAAGATTGGGGGGCAGCGCAGGCAGATACGCAGTATTTT.

This chain joins TRBV4-2 and TRBJ2-3; 8 nucleotides align to TRBD1. The CDR3 has 17 amino acids. Germline values: CDR1 LGHNA, CDR2 YNFKEQ. V lost 2 bases and J lost 4; bases outside the gene matches: 11. The CDR3 DNA follows: TGTGCCAGCAGCCAAATCCGGACAGGGTTAGTTTCAGATACGCAGTATTTT. Translating gives CASSQIRTGLVSDTQYF.

The chain employs TRBV28 and TRBJ2-3; 7 bases map to TRBD2. Germline V gene data show CDR1 as MDHEN and CDR2 as SYDVKM. The ends lost 3 bases at V and 2 bases at J; junction bases unmatched: 5. CDR3 length: 15 residues. CDR3 in DNA: TGTGCCAGCAGTTTTATTAGCGGGTCCACAGATACGCAGTATTTT. Translating it yields CASSFISGSTDTQYF.

J is TRBJ2-2 and V is TRBV27; possibly TRBD2 for D (6 bases). This CDR3 contains 15 residues. The ends were cut back, 3 bases at V and 7 bases at J, with 15 bases in the middle. Looked up from germline, CDR1 is MNHEY and CDR2 is SMNVEV (reference sequence). CDR3 sequence reads: CASSLVSGADGELFF. The CDR3 DNA is TGTGCCAGCAGTTTGGTTTCGGGAGCGGACGGGGAGCTGTTTTTT.

The gene calls are TRBV28 and TRBJ2-7; a weak D match, TRBD2 (5 bases). V shed 5 bases and J shed 7 bases, with 21 bases lying between them. This CDR3 has 15 amino acids. Germline V lookup: CDR1 MDHEN, CDR2 SYDVKM. For the CDR3, the DNA is TGTGCCAGCAGTCCACCCGGGTTTAAGGGAGAGGAGCAGTACTTC. Protein sequence: CASSPPGFKGEEQYF.

The rearrangement uses TRBV27 and TRBJ2-5; 14 bases align to TRBD2. The junction had 4 bases not matched to a gene; V was cut back by 5 bases and J by 2 bases. The CDR3 contains 16 residues. Germline CDR1 is MNHEY and CDR2 is SMNVEV (reference sequence). The CDR3 protein is CASSPRTSGGQETQYF. The CDR3 region has the DNA TGTGCCAGCAGTCCTCGGACTAGCGGGGGGCAAGAGACCCAGTACTTC.

The genes are TRBV7-2 and TRBJ2-7, with D perhaps matching TRBD2 (6 bases). Germline V gene data show CDR1 as SGHTA and CDR2 as FQGNSA. V was shortened by 3 bases and J by 2 bases, with 11 bases between the two germline ends. This CDR3 contains 14 residues. CDR3 amino acids: CASSFRLAPYEQYF. DNA for the CDR3: TGTGCCAGCAGCTTCCGCCTAGCGCCCTACGAGCAGTACTTC.